These 2 T cell receptor beta chains were sequenced from one sample in a study of CXCR4 blockade with PD-1 therapy in pancreatic cancer. The method was immunoSEQ multiplex PCR; TCRdb's version includes in-frame clones alone and lacks a portion of them. The table records fewer than 6,500 clones, around 50% of them present only once. Sequencing used tumor tissue. The receptor set was obtained from a human donor with pancreatic ductal adenocarcinoma.

About this clone itself: Germline is not matched at one junction end, which may reflect a read error. V is TRBV15 and J is TRBJ2-5; 7 bases are shared with TRBD2. This CDR3 spans 14 amino acids. The V gene's germline CDR1 is LNHNV and CDR2 YYDKDF (reference sequence). CDR3 in DNA: TGTGTCACCTCAGCCGTTCGAGCGGGGGAGACCCAGTACTTC. Its protein is CVTSAVRAGETQYF.

CDR3 residues: CAWSAPGGESEKLFF. CDR3 sequence (DNA): TGTGCCTGGAGTGCCCCAGGGGGTGAAAGTGAAAAACTGTTTTTT. The chain couples TRBV30 to TRBJ1-4, with 7 bases identical to TRBD1. J gave up 7 bases and V 1 base, and 9 bases lay outside the gene matches. The CDR3 loop spans 15 amino acids. Looked up from germline, CDR1 is GTSNPN and CDR2 is SVGIG (reference sequence). The full variable domain, rest sourced from reference TRBV30 and TRBJ1-4, is SQTIHQWPATLVQPVGSPLSLECTVEGTSNPNLYWYRQAAGRGLQLLFYSVGIGQISSEVPQNLSASRPQDRQFILSSKKLLLSDSGFYLCAWSAPGGESEKLFFGSGTQLSVL.